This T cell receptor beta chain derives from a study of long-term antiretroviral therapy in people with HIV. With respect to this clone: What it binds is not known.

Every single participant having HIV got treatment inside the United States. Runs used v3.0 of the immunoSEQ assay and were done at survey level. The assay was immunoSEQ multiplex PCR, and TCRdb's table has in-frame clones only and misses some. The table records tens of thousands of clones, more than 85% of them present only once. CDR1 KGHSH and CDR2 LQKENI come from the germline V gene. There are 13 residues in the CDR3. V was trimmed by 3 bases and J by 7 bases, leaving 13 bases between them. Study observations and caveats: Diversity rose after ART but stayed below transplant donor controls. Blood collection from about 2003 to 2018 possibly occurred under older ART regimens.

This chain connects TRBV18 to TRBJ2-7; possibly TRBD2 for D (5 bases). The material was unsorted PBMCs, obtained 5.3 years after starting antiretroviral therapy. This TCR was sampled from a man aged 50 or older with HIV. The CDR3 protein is CASSPSGSGEQYF. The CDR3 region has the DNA TGTGCCAGCTCACCTTCCGGCTCGGGGGAGCAGTACTTC.